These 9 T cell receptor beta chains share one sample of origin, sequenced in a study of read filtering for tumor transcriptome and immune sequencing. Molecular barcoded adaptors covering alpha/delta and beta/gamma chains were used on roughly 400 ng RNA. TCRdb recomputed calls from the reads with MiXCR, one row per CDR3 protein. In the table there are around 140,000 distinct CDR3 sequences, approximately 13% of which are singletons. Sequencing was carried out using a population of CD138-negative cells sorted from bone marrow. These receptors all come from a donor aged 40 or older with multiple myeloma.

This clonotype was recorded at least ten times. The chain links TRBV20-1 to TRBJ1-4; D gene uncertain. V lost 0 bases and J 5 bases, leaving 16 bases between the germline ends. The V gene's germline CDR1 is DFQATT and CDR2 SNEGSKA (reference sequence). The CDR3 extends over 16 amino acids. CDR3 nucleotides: TGCAGTGCTAGAGAATCCGGGTCCGGAGGCAATGAAAAACTGTTTTTT. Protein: CSARESGSGGNEKLFF.

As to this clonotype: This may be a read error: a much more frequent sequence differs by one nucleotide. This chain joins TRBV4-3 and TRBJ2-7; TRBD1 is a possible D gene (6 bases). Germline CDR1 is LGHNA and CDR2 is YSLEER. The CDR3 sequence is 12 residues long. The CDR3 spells CARSQGGYEQYF. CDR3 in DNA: TGCGCCCGCAGCCAAGGGGGCTACGAGCAGTACTTC.

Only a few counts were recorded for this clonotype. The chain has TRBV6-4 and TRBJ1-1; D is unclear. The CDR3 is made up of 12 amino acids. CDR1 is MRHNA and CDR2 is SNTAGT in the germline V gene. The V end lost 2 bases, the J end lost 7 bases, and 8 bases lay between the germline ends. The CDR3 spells CASSDGRGEAFF. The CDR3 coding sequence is TGTGCCAGCAGTGACGGCCGGGGTGAAGCTTTCTTT.

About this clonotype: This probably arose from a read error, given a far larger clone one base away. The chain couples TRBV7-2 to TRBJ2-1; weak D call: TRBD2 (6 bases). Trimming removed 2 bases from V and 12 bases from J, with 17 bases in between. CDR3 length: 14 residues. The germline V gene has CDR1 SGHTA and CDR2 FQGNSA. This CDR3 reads CASSLKWEAGWQFF. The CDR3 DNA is TGTGCCAGCAGCTTAAAGTGGGAGGCGGGATGGCAGTTCTTC.

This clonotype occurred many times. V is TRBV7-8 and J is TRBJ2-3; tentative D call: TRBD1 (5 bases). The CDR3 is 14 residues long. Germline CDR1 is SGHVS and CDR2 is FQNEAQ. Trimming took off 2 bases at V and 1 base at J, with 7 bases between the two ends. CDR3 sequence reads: CASSLWGGTDTQYF. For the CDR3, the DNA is TGTGCCAGCAGCTTATGGGGCGGCACAGATACGCAGTATTTT. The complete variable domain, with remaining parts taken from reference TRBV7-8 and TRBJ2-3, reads GAGVSQSPRYKVAKRGQDVALRCDPISGHVSLFWYQQALGQGPEFLTYFQNEAQLDKSGLPSDRFFAERPEGSVSTLKIQRTQQEDSAVYLCASSLWGGTDTQYFGPGTRLTVL.

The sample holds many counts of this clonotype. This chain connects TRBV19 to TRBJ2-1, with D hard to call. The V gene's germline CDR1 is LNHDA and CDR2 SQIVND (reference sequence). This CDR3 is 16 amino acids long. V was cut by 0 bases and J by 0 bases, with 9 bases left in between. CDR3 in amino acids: CASSIEVVSSYNEQFF. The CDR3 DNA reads TGTGCCAGTAGTATAGAGGTGGTGAGCTCCTACAATGAGCAGTTCTTC.

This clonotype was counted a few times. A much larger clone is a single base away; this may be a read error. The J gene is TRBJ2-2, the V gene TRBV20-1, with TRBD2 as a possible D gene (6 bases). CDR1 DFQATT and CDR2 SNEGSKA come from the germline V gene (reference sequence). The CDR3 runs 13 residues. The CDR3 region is CSAPVVWTGGLFF. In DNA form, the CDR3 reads TGCAGTGCTCCGGTGGTTTGGACCGGGGGGCTGTTTTTT.

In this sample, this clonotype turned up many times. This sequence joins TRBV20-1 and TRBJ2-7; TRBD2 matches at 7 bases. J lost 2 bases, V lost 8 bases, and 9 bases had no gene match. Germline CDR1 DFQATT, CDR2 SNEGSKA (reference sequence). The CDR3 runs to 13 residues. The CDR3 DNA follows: TGCAGTCCAGCCTCTAGCGGAACCTACGAGCAGTACTTC. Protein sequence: CSPASSGTYEQYF.

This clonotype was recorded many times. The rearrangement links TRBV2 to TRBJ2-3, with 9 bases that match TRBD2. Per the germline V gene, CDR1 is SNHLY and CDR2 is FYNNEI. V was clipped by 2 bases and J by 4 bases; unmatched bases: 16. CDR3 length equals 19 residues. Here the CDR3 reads CASSELDQVGLARPDTQYF. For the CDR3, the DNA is TGTGCCAGCAGTGAATTAGATCAAGTAGGACTAGCGCGTCCAGATACGCAGTATTTT.